This T cell receptor (beta chain) emerged from a study of OX40 agonist ivuxolimab in advanced cancers. Background on the study: At doses from 0.01 to 10 mg/kg, patients were given intravenous ivuxolimab every 2 weeks. The group had a mean age of 60 years, ranged from roughly 20 to 80, and was 75% to 85% male.

Per the germline V gene, CDR1 is MGHRA and CDR2 is YSYEKL. The junction had 5 bases not matched to a gene; V was cut back by 3 bases and J by 3 bases. This CDR3 has 15 residues. Libraries were prepared by immunoSEQ multiplex PCR; TCRdb keeps only in-frame clonotypes and omits some of them. Among fewer than 20,000 clones, over 75% were seen once, and the ten largest hold 60% to 65%. Enrollment shut out patients with autoimmune disease history or systemic immunosuppression. Blood samples were obtained at baseline, cycle 4 day 1, and cycle 7 day 1. The V and J genes are TRBV4-1 and TRBJ2-7; 10 bases line up with TRBD2. This specimen consisted of CD4+ or CD8+ T cells sorted from blood, obtained in a trial of the OX40 agonist ivuxolimab. The TCR originated in an adult with an advanced solid tumor such as melanoma, head and neck, liver or kidney cancer. CDR3: CASSQAWTSGYEQYF. CDR3 DNA sequence: TGCGCCAGCAGCCAGGCCTGGACTAGCGGCTACGAGCAGTACTTC.